This record looks at one T cell receptor (beta chain) sequence and its context. This receptor's antigen is unknown. Base qualities are not recorded, but no much larger clone differs from it by a single base. The entry originates in a study of shared clonotypes between healthy human individuals (dated by TCRdb to between 2020 and 2021). Context from the whole study: A few men and a couple of women, aged 18 to 49 years, made up the cohort. Per donor, three plates each were used for CD4 naive and CD4 memory, two for CD8 naive, and one for CD8 memory. To increase sequencing depth and limit assay-specific biases, different laboratories used diverse techniques to prepare libraries and sequence TCR repertoires. Leukapheresis yielded between about 0.94 and 8.9 billion PBMCs per donor. Blood TCR repertoires of five healthy adults were deeply sequenced to estimate repertoire size and the extent of clonotype sharing between individuals. Here is what the overall study found, with its caveats: Sampling was restricted to blood, and TCR repertoires in tissues likely differ from the TCR repertoires found in blood. Compared with non-shared clonotypes, the clonotypes found in all four sorted-subset donors had higher generation probabilities. Pairwise subsampling led to the expectation that sequencing depth would affect the degree of clonotype sharing among donors. Sharing across a few donors was observed for approximately 5% of naive CD4, over 3% of naive CD8, roughly 2.4% of memory CD4, and around 0.42% of memory CD8 clonotypes. Estimated clonotype richness was generally larger for naive than for memory subsets. The small number of donors limited the genetic and exposure-history diversity represented. Incomplete sequencing was indicated by rarefaction of sorted-subset datasets, despite the large sequencing depth.

V is cut by 5 bases and J by 2 bases, and the space between the germline ends is 13 bases. Spanning cysteine to phenylalanine, the CDR3 consists of 14 amino acids. Only the CDR3 portion is preserved as DNA: 42 bases, with reading frame beginning at the first base. CDR1 and CDR2 are drawn from the germline V gene: MDHEN, SYDVKM. Using the deep immunoSEQ assay, TCR CDR3 regions were amplified from genomic DNA by multiplex PCR. Extracted genomic DNA from each cell subset was spread evenly across all wells of several immunoSEQ 96-well plates, with each plate serving as a replicate. For sorted subsets, around 200 ng genomic DNA, equal to about 30,000 T cell genomes, was loaded into each replicate PCR. Purified libraries were quantified with a Qubit 3.0 fluorometer, sized on a Bioanalyzer 2100, and re-quantified with the KAPA Library Quantification kit. Every immunoSEQ 96-well plate was sequenced on a separate single-read 150-cycle Illumina NextSeq 550 flow cell. The study's own analysis went as follows. The immunoSEQ output contained only junctional sequences without quality scores, so filtering could not match that applied to full-length reads. To assign V/J genes and CDR3, sequences were annotated against IMGT germline references using PyIR, a Python wrapper for IgBLAST v1.9. Reads were removed for weak V/J assignments (E-value above 1e-6), missing CDR3, stop codons, out-of-frame junctions, or ambiguous translated residues. A V3J clonotype was defined by an identical inferred V gene, J gene, and CDR3 amino acid sequence. Percentage overlap between repertoires was calculated by dividing the number of shared unique clonotypes by the size of the smaller repertoire. Repertoire richness was assessed with RTK rarefaction, the Chao1 estimator, and Recon v2.1 estimates of unobserved clonotypes. Generation probabilities for all TCRbeta clonotypes obtained by the gDNA method from a few donors were computed using OLGA. This is the immuneACCESS table as TCRdb keeps it, with only in-frame sequences that have V and J called. A part of the clones is gone; compared with another copy, unresolved V genes explain less than half, and the rest is unexplained. The V and J calls and clone size were taken over from that table, and D and trimming were inferred from the DNA. This sample is represented by 1.5 million to 1.9 million clones; 95% to 99% of them were singletons. The ten largest make up roughly 0.45% of the sample.

The donors were healthy, HIV-negative adults who had no recently reported acute infections or vaccinations. All donors were Caucasian adults living in Nashville, Tennessee, USA. CD4+ T cells were enriched through magnetic negative selection, after which naive cells were positively selected on CD45RA and the remaining negative fraction served as the memory subset. After blood collection by leukapheresis, PBMCs were isolated using Ficoll-Histopaque density gradient centrifugation and then cryopreserved in the vapor phase of liquid nitrogen. Analytical flow cytometry was used to check the purity and quantity of each magnetically sorted T cell population. Each sorted fraction had its genomic DNA isolated and then quantified by UV absorbance on a Nanodrop 2000c.

This clonotype was obtained from a man aged 25 to 40 in good health. The rearrangement joined TRBV28 to TRBJ2-7; there is no confident call for the D gene. The sequenced sample was naive CD4+ T cells sorted from blood. Explained via the paper, the cell subset or site label denotes: CD45RA+ positively selected. CDR3 reads: CASSEYGLPYEQYF. The DNA is TGTGCCAGCAGTGAATACGGGCTTCCCTACGAGCAGTACTTC.